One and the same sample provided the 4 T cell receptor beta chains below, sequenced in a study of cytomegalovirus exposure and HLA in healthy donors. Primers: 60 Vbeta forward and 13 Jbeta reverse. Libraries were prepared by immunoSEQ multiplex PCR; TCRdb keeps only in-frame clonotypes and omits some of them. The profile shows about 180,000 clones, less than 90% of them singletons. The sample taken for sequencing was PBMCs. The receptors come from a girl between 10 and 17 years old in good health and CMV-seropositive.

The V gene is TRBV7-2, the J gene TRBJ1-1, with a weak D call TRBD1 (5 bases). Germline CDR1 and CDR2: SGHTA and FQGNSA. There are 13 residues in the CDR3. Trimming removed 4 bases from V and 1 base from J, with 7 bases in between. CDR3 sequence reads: CASSWTPNTEAFF. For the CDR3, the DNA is TGTGCCAGCAGCTGGACACCGAACACTGAAGCTTTCTTT.

DNA for the CDR3: TGTGCCAGCAAGTTAGGCAGGTCCTACGAGCAGTACTTC. This translates into CASKLGRSYEQYF. V usage is TRBV2 and J usage is TRBJ2-5; D not certain. The J call may not be correct, given that the DNA end is closer to TRBJ2-7. CDR1 and CDR2 (germline): SNHLY, FYNNEI. The CDR3 extends over 13 amino acids.

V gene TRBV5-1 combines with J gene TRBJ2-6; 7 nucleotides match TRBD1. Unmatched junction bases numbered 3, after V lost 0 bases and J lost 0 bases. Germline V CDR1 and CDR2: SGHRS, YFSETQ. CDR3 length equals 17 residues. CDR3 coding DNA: TGCGCCAGCAGCTTGGATCCAGGGGGCTCTGGGGCCAACGTCCTGACTTTC. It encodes CASSLDPGGSGANVLTF.

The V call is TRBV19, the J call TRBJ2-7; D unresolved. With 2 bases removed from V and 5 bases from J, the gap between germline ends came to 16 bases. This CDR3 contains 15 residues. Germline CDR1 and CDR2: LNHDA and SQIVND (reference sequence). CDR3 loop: CASSISPRAFDEQYF. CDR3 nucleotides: TGTGCCAGTAGTATAAGCCCACGAGCGTTTGACGAGCAGTACTTC. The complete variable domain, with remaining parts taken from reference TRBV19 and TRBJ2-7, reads DGGITQSPKYLFRKEGQNVTLSCEQNLNHDAMYWYRQDPGQGLRLIYYSQIVNDFQKGDIAEGYSVSREKKESFPLTVTSAQKNPTAFYLCASSISPRAFDEQYFGPGTRLTVT.